The rows below give T cell receptor beta chains drawn from one sample of a study of CD8+ T cells in alopecia areata. This table comes from immunoSEQ multiplex PCR, and its TCRdb copy is limited to in-frame clones, with some not included. The sample gives roughly 110,000 clones, roughly 55% of which show up once; more than 10% is in the top ten. Specimen: CD8+ T cells sorted from blood, collected at week 24, from a patient treated with tofacitinib. The source of these receptors is a human donor with alopecia areata. Both conserved end residues are part of each CDR3. Not all rows give a size; the values are once, few, many and, for expanded clones, a class.

TRBV27	few	TRBJ2-7	CASSGEGGGRFYEQYF
TRBV4-3	few	TRBJ2-4	CASSQGVSEGIQYF
TRBV7-3	NA	TRBJ2-1	CASSPGLSSYNEQFF
TRBV6-5	few	TRBJ2-7	CASSYSPRGYEQYF
TRBV29-1	few	TRBJ1-2	CSVLTGGQYGYTF
TRBV5-1	few	TRBJ1-1	CASSFAEGNTEAFF
TRBV7-9	few	TRBJ1-1	CASSPGAEAFF
TRBV7-8	few	TRBJ2-6	CASSLAEGWGANVLTF
TRBV25-1	NA	TRBJ2-5	CASSAGSGWETQYF
TRBV30	few	TRBJ2-7	CAWTKQAESYEQYF
TRBV11-2	few	TRBJ2-7	CASRLGQGLTEQYF
TRBV14	NA	TRBJ2-1	CASSQVLAETYNEQFF
TRBV30	NA	TRBJ1-1	CAWSVGADTEAFF
TRBV2	NA	TRBJ2-2	CASSVGTGTGELFF
TRBV25-1	NA	TRBJ1-5	CASSEYQPQHF